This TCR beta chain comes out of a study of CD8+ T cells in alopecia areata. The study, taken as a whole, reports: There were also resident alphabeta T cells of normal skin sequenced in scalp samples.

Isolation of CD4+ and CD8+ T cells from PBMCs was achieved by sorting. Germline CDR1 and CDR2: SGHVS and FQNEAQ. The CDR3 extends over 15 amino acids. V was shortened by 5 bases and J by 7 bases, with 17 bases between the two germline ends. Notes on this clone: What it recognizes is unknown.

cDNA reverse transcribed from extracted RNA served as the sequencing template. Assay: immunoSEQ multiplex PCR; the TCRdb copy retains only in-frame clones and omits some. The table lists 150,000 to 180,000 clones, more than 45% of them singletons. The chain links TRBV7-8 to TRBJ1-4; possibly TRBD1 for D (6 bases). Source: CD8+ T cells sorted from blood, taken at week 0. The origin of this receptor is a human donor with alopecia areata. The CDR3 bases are TGTGCCAGCAGCGAAAAAACAGGGTCGAGTGAAAAACTGTTTTTT. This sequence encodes CASSEKTGSSEKLFF.